Each of the 22 T cell receptor beta chains below was sequenced from the same sample in a study of Graves' ophthalmopathy and Graves' hyperthyroidism. RNA transcripts served as template for amplifying TCR beta CDR3 sequences. HTBI primers primed a first-round RT-PCR, and a second-round multiplex PCR followed. Via MiXCR, TCRdb re-called the multiplex PCR reads, giving one row per CDR3 protein. The sample has around 1,000,000 distinct CDR3 sequences, about 38% seen once. The specimen sequenced was peripheral blood or thyroid tissue (not recorded which). Receptors originate from an adult man with Graves' hyperthyroidism.

The rearrangement joins TRBV29-1 to TRBJ1-2, with D possibly matching TRBD1 (6 bases). Trimming cost V 7 bases and J 6 bases, with 21 bases left between them. The CDR3 contains 14 residues. Per the germline V gene, CDR1 is SQVTM and CDR2 is ANQGSEA. CDR3 nucleotides: TGCAGCGCTCTCGGCGACGAGTACAGGGATGGCTACACCTTC. It translates to CSALGDEYRDGYTF. The full variable domain, with the rest looked up from reference TRBV29-1 and TRBJ1-2, is SAVISQKPSRDICQRGTSLTIQCQVDSQVTMMFWYRQQPGQSLTLIATANQGSEATYESGFVIDKFPISRPNLTFSTLTVSNMSPEDSSIYLCSALGDEYRDGYTFGSGTRLTVV.

This clonotype was counted between two and nine times. The V gene is TRBV9, the J gene TRBJ1-6; 8 positions match TRBD1. Germline V gives CDR1 SGDLS, CDR2 YYNGEE. The CDR3 runs to 15 residues. The ends lost 2 bases at V and 9 bases at J; junction bases unmatched: 7. For the CDR3, the DNA is TGTGCCAGCAGCGTGGGGACAGGTGGCTTTTCACCCCTCCACTTT. Its translation is CASSVGTGGFSPLHF.

This clonotype was counted at least ten times. A much larger clonotype is one base distant, so this may be a read error. The V and J genes are TRBV6-5 and TRBJ2-7, with a weak D call TRBD1 (5 bases). V lost 6 bases and J 0 bases, leaving 9 bases between the germline ends. There are 13 residues in the CDR3. Germline CDR1 MNHEY, CDR2 SVGAGI. The CDR3 bases are TGTGCCAGCAGCGACAGTAGCTCCTACGAGCAGTACTTC. Protein: CASSDSSSYEQYF.

This clonotype was seen repeatedly, ten times or more. The J gene is TRBJ2-5, the V gene TRBV7-7; D is unclear. V gave up 5 bases and J gave up 5 bases, with 15 bases separating them. The CDR3 covers 14 residues. CDR1 SSHAT and CDR2 FNYEAQ come from the germline V gene (reference sequence). CDR3 loop: CASSPSLTAETQYF. The CDR3 DNA reads as TGTGCCAGCAGCCCAAGCCTTACCGCGGAGACCCAGTACTTC.

The chain combines TRBV5-1 with TRBJ2-7; D is unresolved. V was trimmed by 0 bases and J by 6 bases, leaving 7 bases between them. Germline CDR1 is SGHRS and CDR2 is YFSETQ. This CDR3 is built from 12 residues. Here the CDR3 DNA reads TGCGCCAGCAGCTTGGGTAACTCCGAGCAGTACTTC. Its protein product is CASSLGNSEQYF.

This clonotype occurred a few times. The chain has TRBV2 and TRBJ2-7; no definite D call. V lost 2 bases and J lost 3, with 14 bases in between. This CDR3 spans 15 amino acids. Germline V CDR1 and CDR2: SNHLY, FYNNEI. The CDR3 protein is CASSEYGPLLYEQYF. The CDR3 DNA follows: TGTGCCAGCAGTGAATATGGGCCATTGCTCTACGAGCAGTACTTC.

To note about this clonotype: A much larger clone differs from this one at a single base, so this may be a read error. V gene TRBV10-3 combines with J gene TRBJ2-7; TRBD2 aligns across 13 bases. Germline CDR1 reads ENHRY; CDR2 reads SYGVKD. Trimming took 8 bases from V and 2 from J; bases not matched to a gene: 15. The length of the CDR3 is 18 residues. Here the CDR3 reads CAIGVSSEGTSGAYEQYF. The CDR3 nucleotides read TGTGCCATCGGGGTTAGCTCGGAGGGGACTAGCGGGGCCTACGAGCAGTACTTC.

This clonotype was counted many times. V gene TRBV5-1 combines with J gene TRBJ1-1, with 9 bases fitting TRBD1. J lost 6 bases, V lost 5 bases, and 11 bases had no gene match. CDR1 and CDR2 from the germline V gene are SGHRS and YFSETQ. The CDR3 is made up of 15 amino acids. CDR3 in DNA: TGCGCCAGCAGGGGTACCGGGACAGGGATGTCTGAAGCTTTCTTT. It encodes CASRGTGTGMSEAFF.

The chain recombines TRBV4-2 with TRBJ1-1; D is undetermined. The V gene lost 4 bases and the J gene lost 2 bases, with 17 bases spanning the gap. CDR3 length: 16 amino acids. Looked up from germline, CDR1 is LGHNA and CDR2 is YNFKEQ. The CDR3 DNA follows: TGTGCCAGCAGCCGAGATAGGCTACAGAAAAACACTGAAGCTTTCTTT. It encodes CASSRDRLQKNTEAFF.

This clonotype is a singleton in its sample. This chain joins TRBV29-1 and TRBJ2-5; 10 bases line up with TRBD1. Germline V CDR1 and CDR2: SQVTM, ANQGSEA. J lost 1 base, V lost 6 bases, and 8 bases had no gene match. The CDR3 sequence is 15 residues long. This CDR3 is CSVQVGTGAQETQYF. The CDR3 coding sequence is TGCAGCGTCCAGGTGGGGACAGGGGCCCAAGAGACCCAGTACTTC.

This clonotype has a count of ten or more. The chain couples TRBV10-3 to TRBJ2-2; no reliable D call. The V end was cut by 0 bases, the J end by 0 bases, with 8 bases between. This CDR3 is 16 amino acids long. The V gene's germline CDR1 is ENHRY and CDR2 SYGVKD. This chain's CDR3 is CAISESTDPNTGELFF. For the CDR3, the DNA is TGTGCCATCAGTGAGTCCACCGATCCGAACACCGGGGAGCTGTTTTTT.

With respect to this clonotype: Its ends do not fully match the called genes, so a read error is possible. The rearrangement joins TRBV5-1 to TRBJ2-5; 11 bases are a match to TRBD2. Germline V gene data show CDR1 as SGHRS and CDR2 as YFSETQ. The CDR3 extends over 17 amino acids. CDR3 residues: CASRRGTSGFGDETQYF. CDR3 DNA: TGTGCCAGCAGACGCGGGACTAGCGGTTTCGGTGACGAGACCCAGTACTTC. Supplemented by reference TRBV5-1 and TRBJ2-5, the full variable domain reads KAGVTQTPRYLIKTRGQQVTLSCSPISGHRSVSWYQQTPGQGLQFLFEYFSETQRNKGNFPGRFSGRQFSNSRSEMNVSTLELGDSALYLCASRRGTSGFGDETQYFGPGTRLLVL.

The chain carries TRBV6-1 and TRBJ2-7; D may match TRBD1 or TRBD2 (5 bases each). V gave up 5 bases and J gave up 3 bases, with 11 bases separating them. CDR3 length: 13 residues. CDR1 is MNHNS, CDR2 SASEGT, per germline. The DNA of the CDR3 is TGTGCCAGCAGTAAGGGACCGGGCTACGAGCAGTACTTC. It codes for CASSKGPGYEQYF.

In its sample, this clonotype was seen many times. In nucleotides, the CDR3 is TGTGCCAGCAGCGATCAATCGGCCGGGAGTGAAAAACTGTTTTTT. This translates into CASSDQSAGSEKLFF. V gene TRBV12-3 or TRBV12-4 combines with J gene TRBJ1-4; D remains ambiguous. This CDR3 has 15 amino acids. V lost 6 bases and J 7 bases, leaving 18 bases between the germline ends.

The sample holds a few counts of this clonotype. V and J are TRBV20-1 and TRBJ2-5, with D possibly matching TRBD2 (6 bases). CDR3 size: 14 residues. CDR1 is DFQATT and CDR2 is SNEGSKA in the germline V gene (reference sequence). V was trimmed by 4 bases and J by 2 bases, leaving 14 bases between them. The CDR3 DNA reads TGCAGTGCTACCGCAGGGAGGCTACAAGAGACCCAGTACTTC. It codes for CSATAGRLQETQYF.

The chain has TRBV25-1 and TRBJ2-7; D is perhaps TRBD1 (6 bases). Trimming removed 5 bases at V and 4 bases at J, with 21 bases between. The CDR3 totals 16 residues. CDR1 MGHDK and CDR2 SYGVNS come from the germline V gene. The CDR3 DNA reads as TGTGCCAGCAGTTCTATTTCAATGGACAGAGCATACGAGCAGTACTTC. It yields the protein CASSSISMDRAYEQYF.

This clonotype appeared many times. The V gene is TRBV20-1, the J gene TRBJ1-5; D not resolved. V was cut by 0 bases and J by 15 bases, with 12 bases left in between. The length of the CDR3 is 11 residues. Germline V gene data show CDR1 as DFQATT and CDR2 as SNEGSKA (reference sequence). The CDR3 reads CSARDYPAWHF. CDR3 bases: TGCAGTGCTAGAGATTACCCGGCCTGGCATTTT.

This clonotype was counted at least ten times. J is TRBJ2-5 and V is TRBV24-1; tentatively, D is TRBD1 (5 bases). Looked up from germline, CDR1 is KGHDR and CDR2 is SFDVKD. The V gene lost 5 bases and the J gene lost 6 bases, with 15 bases spanning the gap. This CDR3 region has 14 residues. CDR3 bases: TGTGCCACCAGTGGGACGAACAAGGGGCAGACCCAGTACTTC. Its translation is CATSGTNKGQTQYF.

This clonotype was observed at least ten times. This sequence joins TRBV29-1 and TRBJ2-2; perhaps TRBD2 as D (6 bases). Trimming shortened V by 4 bases and J by 6 bases, and 18 bases separated the two germline ends. CDR1 SQVTM and CDR2 ANQGSEA come from the germline V gene. This CDR3 spans 15 amino acids. Here the CDR3 DNA reads TGCAGCGTTGGGGCTAGCGCTAGAGAGGCCGGGGAGCTGTTTTTT. Residues: CSVGASAREAGELFF.

In this sample, this clonotype turned up a few times. The chain employs TRBV27 and TRBJ2-7; tentatively, D is TRBD2 (6 bases). V lost 5 bases, J lost 6 bases, and 14 bases lay in between. Germline V CDR1 and CDR2: MNHEY, SMNVEV (reference sequence). The CDR3 runs 13 residues. This chain's CDR3 is CASSIGRTAEQYF. In DNA, the CDR3 is TGTGCCAGCAGTATCGGGAGAACGGCCGAGCAGTACTTC.

This clonotype was observed a few times. J is TRBJ1-5 and V is TRBV3-1, with a weak D call TRBD1 (6 bases). Trimming removed 1 base from V and 1 base from J, with 8 bases in between. This CDR3 has 15 amino acids. Per the germline V gene, CDR1 is LGHDT and CDR2 is YNNKEL (reference sequence). CDR3 amino acids: CASSQARGSNQPQHF. The CDR3 DNA is TGTGCCAGCAGCCAAGCCAGGGGAAGCAATCAGCCCCAGCATTTT. Full variable domain (outside the CDR3, taken from reference TRBV3-1 and TRBJ1-5): DTAVSQTPKYLVTQMGNDKSIKCEQNLGHDTMYWYKQDSKKFLKIMFSYNNKELIINETVPNRFSPKSPDKAHLNLHINSLELGDSAVYFCASSQARGSNQPQHFGDGTRLSIL.

The rearrangement joins TRBV11-2 to TRBJ2-5; possible D gene TRBD1, 7 bases. Germline CDR1 SGHAT, CDR2 FQNNGV. Trimming took off 5 bases at V and 4 bases at J, with 29 bases between the two ends. The CDR3 sequence is 19 residues long. The CDR3 is CASSPRAGSGAGGIETQYF. Written as DNA, the CDR3 is TGTGCCAGCAGCCCGCGGGCGGGGTCTGGAGCAGGGGGGATAGAGACCCAGTACTTC.